This T cell receptor beta chain was identified in a study of low-dose radiotherapy and immunotherapy resistance in tumors. Study summary: Intravenous ipilimumab 1 mg/kg every six weeks was given with nivolumab 240 mg every two weeks. Given every two weeks, intravenous cyclophosphamide 200 mg/m2 preceded radiation and immunotherapy by one day. Daily intake of oral aspirin 300 mg by patients lasted four cycles and began on cycle 1 day 1.

The germline CDR1 and CDR2 sequences are LNHDA and SQIVND (reference sequence). The CDR3 covers 19 residues. Trimming cost V 5 bases and J 0 bases, with 23 bases left between them. TRAV- and TRBV-specific primers primed first-strand cDNA, covering alpha and beta chains. Over about 19 PCR cycles, TCRs were amplified from a constant-region primer and V-primer adapter. MiXCR, applied by TCRdb to the reads, yields one record per CDR3 protein. The sample carries some 88,000 distinct CDR3 sequences, roughly 9% recorded once. Ten or more counts support this clonotype. Time point meaning: before trial treatment. As their treatment, donors received nivolumab, ipilimumab, aspirin, low-dose cyclophosphamide and low-dose radiotherapy.

The input for sequencing was PBMCs, taken before treatment. This clonotype was sampled from a male donor with prostate cancer. The rearrangement joins TRBV19 to TRBJ2-1, with D unclear. This CDR3 is CASSRLPPNYPNSYNEQFF. CDR3 DNA sequence: TGTGCCAGTAGTCGATTGCCCCCTAACTATCCCAACTCCTACAATGAGCAGTTCTTC.